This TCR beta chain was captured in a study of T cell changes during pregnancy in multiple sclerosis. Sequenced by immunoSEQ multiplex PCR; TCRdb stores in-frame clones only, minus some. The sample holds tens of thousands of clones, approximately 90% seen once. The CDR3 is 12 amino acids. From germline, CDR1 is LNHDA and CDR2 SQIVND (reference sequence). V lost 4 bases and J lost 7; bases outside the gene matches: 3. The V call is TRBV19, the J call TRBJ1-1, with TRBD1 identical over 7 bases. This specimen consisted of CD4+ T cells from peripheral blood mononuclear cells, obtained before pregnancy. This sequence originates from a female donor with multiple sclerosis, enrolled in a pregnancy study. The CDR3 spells CASSNNRGEAFF. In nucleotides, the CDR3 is TGTGCCAGTAGTAACAACAGGGGTGAAGCTTTCTTT. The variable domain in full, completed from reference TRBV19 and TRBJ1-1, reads DGGITQSPKYLFRKEGQNVTLSCEQNLNHDAMYWYRQDPGQGLRLIYYSQIVNDFQKGDIAEGYSVSREKKESFPLTVTSAQKNPTAFYLCASSNNRGEAFFGQGTRLTVV.